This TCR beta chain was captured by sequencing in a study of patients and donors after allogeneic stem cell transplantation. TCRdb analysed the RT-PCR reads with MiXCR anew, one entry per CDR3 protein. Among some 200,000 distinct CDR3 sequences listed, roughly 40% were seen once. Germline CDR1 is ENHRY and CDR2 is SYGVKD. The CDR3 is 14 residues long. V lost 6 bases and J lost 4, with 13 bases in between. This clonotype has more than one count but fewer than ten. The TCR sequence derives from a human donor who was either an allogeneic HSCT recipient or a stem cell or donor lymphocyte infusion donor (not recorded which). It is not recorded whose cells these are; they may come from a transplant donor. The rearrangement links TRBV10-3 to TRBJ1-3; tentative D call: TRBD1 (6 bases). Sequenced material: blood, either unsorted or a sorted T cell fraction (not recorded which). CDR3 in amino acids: CAIRGGRVGNTIYF. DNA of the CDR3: TGTGCCATCAGAGGGGGTCGTGTGGGAAACACCATATATTTT.